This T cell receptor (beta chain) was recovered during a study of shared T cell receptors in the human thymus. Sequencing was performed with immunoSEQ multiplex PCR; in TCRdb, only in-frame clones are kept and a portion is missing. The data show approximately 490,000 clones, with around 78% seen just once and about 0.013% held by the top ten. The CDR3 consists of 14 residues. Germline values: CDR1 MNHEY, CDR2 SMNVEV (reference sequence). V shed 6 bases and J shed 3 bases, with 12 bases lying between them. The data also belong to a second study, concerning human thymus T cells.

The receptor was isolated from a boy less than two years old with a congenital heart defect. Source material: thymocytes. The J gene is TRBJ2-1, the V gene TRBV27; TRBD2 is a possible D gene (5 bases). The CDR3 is CASRRLLGYNEQFF. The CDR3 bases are TGTGCCAGCAGAAGACTACTGGGCTACAATGAGCAGTTCTTC.